One TCR beta chain is described in this entry. Generated by immunoSEQ multiplex PCR, the TCRdb table keeps only in-frame clones and is missing some. The sample shows 50,000 to 65,000 clones, about 90% of them seen only once. This sample is drawn from a study of T cell changes during pregnancy in multiple sclerosis. This receptor was obtained from a female donor with multiple sclerosis, enrolled in a pregnancy study. The specimen was CD4+ T cells from peripheral blood mononuclear cells, collected in the first trimester of pregnancy.

The chain's CDR3 is CASSDPGTSGGGYEQYF. DNA for the CDR3: TGTGCCAGCAGCGACCCCGGGACTAGCGGGGGGGGGTACGAGCAGTACTTC. This chain links TRBV7-2 with TRBJ2-7; the match to TRBD2 covers 16 bases. The CDR3 is 17 residues long. V was clipped by 5 bases and J by 4 bases; unmatched bases: 8. Germline V gives CDR1 SGHTA, CDR2 FQGNSA.